This T cell receptor beta chain is drawn from a study of cytomegalovirus exposure and HLA in healthy donors. Broader study findings: Researchers reported in a later analysis that a missense DCLRE1C variant was tied to TCR beta V- and J-gene trimming.

The PCR contained 60 Vbeta and 13 Jbeta primers. Clones were sequenced by immunoSEQ multiplex PCR, and TCRdb holds only the in-frame ones, with some missing. The sample carries over 120,000 clones, 70% recorded once. The CDR3 has 15 residues. CDR1 MNHNY and CDR2 SVGAGI come from the germline V gene (reference sequence). Trimming took off 5 bases at V and 3 bases at J, with 14 bases between the two ends. Concerning this clone itself: The antigen remains undetermined.

The chain joins TRBV6-6 to TRBJ1-5; perhaps TRBD1 as D (6 bases). Material: PBMCs. The TCR was taken from an older woman in good health and CMV-seropositive. CDR3 coding DNA: TGTGCCAGCAGTCGACAGGTTGGGTACAATCAGCCCCAGCATTTT. It yields the protein CASSRQVGYNQPQHF.